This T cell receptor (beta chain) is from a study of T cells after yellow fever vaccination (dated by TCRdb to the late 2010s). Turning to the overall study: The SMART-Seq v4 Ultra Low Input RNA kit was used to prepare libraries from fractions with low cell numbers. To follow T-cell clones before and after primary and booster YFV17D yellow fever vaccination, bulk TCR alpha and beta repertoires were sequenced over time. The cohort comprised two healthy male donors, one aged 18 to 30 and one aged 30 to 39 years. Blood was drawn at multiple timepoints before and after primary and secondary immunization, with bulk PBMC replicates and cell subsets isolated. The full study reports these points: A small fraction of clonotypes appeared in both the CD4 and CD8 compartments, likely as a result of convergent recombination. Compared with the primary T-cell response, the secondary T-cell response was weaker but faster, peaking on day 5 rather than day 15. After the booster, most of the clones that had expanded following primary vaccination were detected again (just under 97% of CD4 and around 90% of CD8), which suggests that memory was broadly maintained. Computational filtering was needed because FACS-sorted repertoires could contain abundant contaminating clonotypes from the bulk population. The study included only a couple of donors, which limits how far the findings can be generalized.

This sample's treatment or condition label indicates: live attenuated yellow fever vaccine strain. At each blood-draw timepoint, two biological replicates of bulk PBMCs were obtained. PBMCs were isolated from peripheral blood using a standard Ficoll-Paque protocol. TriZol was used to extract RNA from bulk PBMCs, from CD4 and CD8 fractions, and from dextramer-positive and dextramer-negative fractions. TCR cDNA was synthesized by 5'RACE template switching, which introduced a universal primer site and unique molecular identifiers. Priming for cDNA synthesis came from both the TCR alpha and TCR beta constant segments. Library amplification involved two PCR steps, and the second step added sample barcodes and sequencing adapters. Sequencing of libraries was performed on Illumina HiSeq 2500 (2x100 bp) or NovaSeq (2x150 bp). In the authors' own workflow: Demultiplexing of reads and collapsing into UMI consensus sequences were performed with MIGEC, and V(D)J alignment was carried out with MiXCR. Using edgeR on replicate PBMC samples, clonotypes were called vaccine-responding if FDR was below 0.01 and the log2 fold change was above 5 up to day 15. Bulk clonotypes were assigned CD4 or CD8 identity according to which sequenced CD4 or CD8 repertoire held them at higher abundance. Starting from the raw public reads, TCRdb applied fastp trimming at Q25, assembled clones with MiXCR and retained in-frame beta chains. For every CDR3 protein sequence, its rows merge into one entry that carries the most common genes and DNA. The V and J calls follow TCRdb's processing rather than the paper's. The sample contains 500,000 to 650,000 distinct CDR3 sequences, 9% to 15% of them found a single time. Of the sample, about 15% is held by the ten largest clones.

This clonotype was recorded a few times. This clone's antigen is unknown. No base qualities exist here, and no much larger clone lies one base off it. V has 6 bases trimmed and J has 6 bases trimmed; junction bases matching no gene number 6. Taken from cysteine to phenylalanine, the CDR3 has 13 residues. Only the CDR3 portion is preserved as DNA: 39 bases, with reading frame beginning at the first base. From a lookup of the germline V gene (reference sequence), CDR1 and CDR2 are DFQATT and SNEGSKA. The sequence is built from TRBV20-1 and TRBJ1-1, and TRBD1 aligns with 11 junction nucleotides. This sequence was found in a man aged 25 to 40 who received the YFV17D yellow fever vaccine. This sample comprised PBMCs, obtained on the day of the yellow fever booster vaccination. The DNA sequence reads TGCAGTGCAAGGGGGGACAGGGGGTCTGAAGCTTTCTTT. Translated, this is CSARGDRGSEAFF.